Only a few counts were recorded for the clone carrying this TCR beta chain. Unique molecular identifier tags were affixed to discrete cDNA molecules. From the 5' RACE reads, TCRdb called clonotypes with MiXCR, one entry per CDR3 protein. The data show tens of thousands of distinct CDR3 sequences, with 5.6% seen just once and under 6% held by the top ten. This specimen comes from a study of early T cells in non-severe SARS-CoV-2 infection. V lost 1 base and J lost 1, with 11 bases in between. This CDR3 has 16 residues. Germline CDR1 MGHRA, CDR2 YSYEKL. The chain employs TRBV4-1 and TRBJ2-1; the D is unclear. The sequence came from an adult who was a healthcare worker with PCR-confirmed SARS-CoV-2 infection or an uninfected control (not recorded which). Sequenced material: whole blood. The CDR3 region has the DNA TGCGCCAGCAGCCAAGGACGTCTAGAGTCCTACAATGAGCAGTTCTTC. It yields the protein CASSQGRLESYNEQFF.